Listed below are T cell receptor beta chains from one sample, sequenced in a study of PD-1 blockade in classical Hodgkin lymphoma. The assay was immunoSEQ multiplex PCR, and TCRdb's table has in-frame clones only and misses some. Of 29,000 or so clones listed, 71% are singletons. The sample consisted of peripheral blood mononuclear cells (PBMCs), taken before the second cycle of nivolumab. The receptors were sampled from a human donor with classical Hodgkin lymphoma. The CDR3 runs from the conserved cysteine through the conserved F or W. Fields, in order: J gene, V gene, D gene, clone size, CDR3 DNA, CDR3 protein. A D gene is named only where the DNA matches it firmly. Some rows have no size entry. The others give once, few or many, or a class for an expanded clone.

>TRBJ2-5|TRBV5-1|NA|NA
TGCGCCAGCAGCTTGGGAGGGGGACTACAAGAGACCCAGTACTTC
CASSLGGGLQETQYF
>TRBJ2-2|TRBV7-6|TRBD2|NA
TGTGCCAGCAGCTTAGATCTAGCGGGGGGGCCTTCGGTCTCCGGGGAGCTGTTTTTT
CASSLDLAGGPSVSGELFF
>TRBJ1-5|TRBV9|NA|NA
TGTGCCAGCAGCCCAAGTCGGCCCCAGCATTTT
CASSPSRPQHF
>TRBJ1-2|TRBV7-9|NA|NA
TGTGCCAGCAGCTCCTACCCCGAAGACCCATTGGAAGGCTACACCTTC
CASSSYPEDPLEGYTF
>TRBJ2-7|TRBV6-5|NA|NA
TGTGCCAGCAGCCACAATAGACAGGACGAGCAGTACTTC
CASSHNRQDEQYF
>TRBJ2-5|TRBV30|NA|NA
TGTGCCTGGAGAGAACAAGAGACCCAGTACTTC
CAWREQETQYF
>TRBJ1-5|TRBV19|NA|NA
TGTGCCAGTAGTTTTAGCAATCAGCCCCAGCATTTT
CASSFSNQPQHF
>TRBJ1-6|TRBV11-2|TRBD1|NA
TGTGCCAGCAGCTTTAGGGGACAGGATAATTCACCCCTCCACTTT
CASSFRGQDNSPLHF
>TRBJ1-5|TRBV12-5|NA|NA
TGTGCTAGTGGTTTGGTACAAGGGACACATCATTCGTTCGCCCAGCATTTT
CASGLVQGTHHSFAQHF
>TRBJ1-2|TRBV19|TRBD1|NA
TGTGCCACCCGGACAGGCCTCCGGGGCTACACCTTC
CATRTGLRGYTF
>TRBJ1-2|TRBV4-3|NA|NA
TGCGCCAGCAGCCAAGTAAGGGGGGCTAACTATGGCTACACCTTC
CASSQVRGANYGYTF
>TRBJ1-2|TRBV9|NA|NA
TGTGCCAGCAGCGTAGTCGGCTTACCCGGGGTTGGCTACACCTTC
CASSVVGLPGVGYTF
>TRBJ2-7|TRBV5-4|NA|NA
TGTGCCAGCAGTCTTTCCGAGAATCCCGAGCAGTACTTC
CASSLSENPEQYF
>TRBJ1-4|TRBV10-3|NA|NA
TGTGCCATTGGGGACGGTAATGAAAAACTGTTTTTT
CAIGDGNEKLFF
>TRBJ2-7|TRBV29-1|NA|NA
TGCAGCGTATCCGTGGGGTTCGACGAGCAGTACTTC
CSVSVGFDEQYF
>TRBJ2-1|TRBV30|TRBD2|once
TGTGCCTGGAGGAGCCTTAGCGGGGGGGCGAACAATGAGCAGTTCTTC
CAWRSLSGGANNEQFF
>TRBJ2-4|TRBV6-6|NA|NA
TGTGCCAGCAGTGGAAACATTCAGTACTTC
CASSGNIQYF
>TRBJ2-7|TRBV30|NA|NA
TGTGCCTGGAGCGCCTCAAGGGACTTTAGGTACGAGCAGTACTTC
CAWSASRDFRYEQYF
>TRBJ1-5|TRBV19|TRBD1|NA
TGTGCCAGTAGTAATATGGTGACAGGGAACCAGCCCCAGCATTTT
CASSNMVTGNQPQHF
>TRBJ1-5|TRBV5-8|NA|NA
TGTGCCAGCAGCTTGAGCGCCAGCAATCAGCCCCAGCATTTT
CASSLSASNQPQHF
>TRBJ2-2|TRBV2|NA|medium-sized
TGTGCCAGAAGAACGCTCGAGAACACCGGGGAGCTGTTTTTT
CARRTLENTGELFF
>TRBJ2-7|TRBV5-8|NA|NA
TGTGCCAGCAGCGCGGCAGGGGTCCCCCCCTACGAGCAGTACTTC
CASSAAGVPPYEQYF
>TRBJ2-1|TRBV7-2|TRBD1|once
TGTGCCAGCAGCCCAACACAGGGGTTAGGATACAATGAGCAGTTCTTC
CASSPTQGLGYNEQFF
>TRBJ2-3|TRBV29-1|NA|NA
TGCAGCGTCTGGACGAGGTCAGATACGCAGTATTTT
CSVWTRSDTQYF
>TRBJ2-7|TRBV19|NA|NA
TGTGCCAGTAGTATCGCAACTAGTCTCAGCTACGAGCAGTACTTC
CASSIATSLSYEQYF
>TRBJ1-1|TRBV7-9|TRBD1|once
TGTGCCAGCAGCCTCCTTGACAGGGCGGTTGAAGCTTTCTTT
CASSLLDRAVEAFF
>TRBJ2-7|TRBV7-2|NA|NA
TGTGCCAGCAGCTTGAATCGACAAGCACCGGGGGAGCAGTACTTC
CASSLNRQAPGEQYF
>TRBJ2-6|TRBV19|NA|few
TGTGCCAGTAGTTTAATAGCTACAGGGAGGACTGGGGCCAACGTCCTGACTTTC
CASSLIATGRTGANVLTF
>TRBJ2-7|TRBV7-2|TRBD1|NA
TGTGCCAGCAGCTTCCTCCGGGACAGCTCCTACGAGCAGTACTTC
CASSFLRDSSYEQYF
>TRBJ2-1|TRBV7-3|TRBD2|few
TGTGCCAGCAGCTCGCCGACTAGCGGGGGGAGCTCCTACAATGAGCAGTTCTTC
CASSSPTSGGSSYNEQFF
>TRBJ1-2|TRBV7-6|NA|NA
TGTGCCAGCAGCTTTGGAGGGCTCGGGATGGAAGGCTACACCTTC
CASSFGGLGMEGYTF
>TRBJ2-1|TRBV9|NA|once
TGTGCCAGCAGCGTAGGGGACCAGGTGGGAGCTGAGCAGTTCTTC
CASSVGDQVGAEQFF
>TRBJ2-7|TRBV13|TRBD2|NA
TGTGCCAGCAGCTCTCGACTAGCGGGGCTGCCCTACGAGCAGTACTTC
CASSSRLAGLPYEQYF
>TRBJ2-1|TRBV10-1|NA|NA
TGCGCCAGCAGTCGAGCGGGGACATACAATGAGCAGTTCTTC
CASSRAGTYNEQFF
>TRBJ2-1|TRBV19|NA|NA
TGTGCCAGTAGTTTGGACAGTAGCGCCTACAATGAGCAGTTCTTC
CASSLDSSAYNEQFF
>TRBJ1-5|TRBV5-1|NA|medium-sized
TGCGCCAGCAGCTCGACCACAGGGCCCAATCAGCCCCAGCATTTT
CASSSTTGPNQPQHF
>TRBJ2-7|TRBV28|NA|NA
TGTGCCAGCAGTCCACTACAGGGGGAGGGGCACGAGCAGTACTTC
CASSPLQGEGHEQYF